This TCR beta chain was profiled in a study of cytomegalovirus exposure and HLA in healthy donors. Study at large: The Caucasian-associated ancestry cluster contained about 80% of the roughly 400 genotyped donors. Study results and limitations: As was reported, the classifier diagnosed cytomegalovirus status with high specificity and sensitivity. A missense variant in DCLRE1C was later tied to TCR beta V- and J-gene trimming. The study labeled 150 to 200 TCR beta chains cytomegalovirus-associated.

The CDR3 loop spans 15 amino acids. Germline V CDR1 and CDR2: SGHTA, FQGNSA. The ends were cut back, 5 bases at V and 2 bases at J, with 16 bases in the middle. PCR employed 60 Vbeta and 13 Jbeta primers. Measured with immunoSEQ multiplex PCR; TCRdb has only the in-frame clones, and not every one. The data contain approximately 130,000 clones, over 65% of them singletons. A note on this clone: Its antigen is still unknown.

The specimen was PBMCs. The receptor was isolated from a man over 45 in good health and CMV-seronegative. The V gene is TRBV7-2, the J gene TRBJ2-7, with D possibly being TRBD2 (6 bases). CDR3 sequence reads: CASSPNSGGTYEQYF. The CDR3 DNA reads as TGTGCCAGCAGCCCGAATAGCGGAGGAACCTACGAGCAGTACTTC.